The 9 T cell receptor beta chains listed next were all sequenced from one sample in a study of blood T cell repertoires in COVID-19. The method was immunoSEQ multiplex PCR; TCRdb's version includes in-frame clones alone and lacks a portion of them. The data contain approximately 220,000 clones, roughly four fifths of them seen just once; the ten biggest clones take up 2% to 2.5%. Sequencing was performed on peripheral blood. Receptors originate from a woman between 55 and 75 years old with acute or convalescent COVID-19.

The chain links TRBV15 to TRBJ1-2; D gene uncertain. The CDR3 has 14 amino acids. Germline CDR1 reads LNHNV; CDR2 reads YYDKDF (reference sequence). The V end lost 0 bases, the J end lost 2 bases, and 7 bases lay between the germline ends. CDR3 nucleotides: TGTGCCACCAGCAGAGAGCCAGAAAACTATGGCTACACCTTC. Translation: CATSREPENYGYTF.

The V call is TRBV6-5, the J call TRBJ2-5, with D hard to call. Per the germline V gene, CDR1 is MNHEY and CDR2 is SVGAGI. Trimming left V 2 bases short and J 5 bases short, with 15 bases between. The CDR3 is 15 residues long. The DNA for the CDR3 is TGTGCCAGCAGTTACGGGCCCCCCGGTTCGGAGACCCAGTACTTC. Translating it yields CASSYGPPGSETQYF.

This chain joins TRBV13 and TRBJ2-1, with TRBD2 matching over 8 bases. From germline, CDR1 is PRHDT and CDR2 FYEKMQ (reference sequence). V was pared by 4 bases and J by 4 bases, with 6 bases of the junction left unmatched. The CDR3 is 15 amino acids. The CDR3, as DNA: TGTGCCAGCAGCTCCGCGGGGGGCGGGTACAATGAGCAGTTCTTC. This gives the protein CASSSAGGGYNEQFF.

The chain is built from TRBV4-1 and TRBJ2-1; 8 bases are a match to TRBD1. There are 15 residues in the CDR3. The junction had 8 bases not matched to a gene; V was cut back by 4 bases and J by 6 bases. Germline loops: CDR1 MGHRA, CDR2 YSYEKL. CDR3 residues: CASSPARQGSNEQFF. In DNA, the CDR3 is TGCGCCAGCAGCCCTGCACGACAGGGGAGCAATGAGCAGTTCTTC.

This sequence joins TRBV6-6 and TRBJ2-7, with 12 bases fitting TRBD2. This CDR3 region has 14 residues. V gave up 6 bases and J gave up 2 bases; unmatched junction bases: 2. Germline loops: CDR1 MNHNY, CDR2 SVGAGI (reference sequence). The CDR3 sequence: CASRTSGGTYEQYF. For the CDR3, the DNA is TGTGCCAGCAGGACTAGCGGGGGAACCTACGAGCAGTACTTC.

This rearrangement joins TRBV7-9 to TRBJ1-1; the D gene is possibly TRBD1 (5 bases). V lost 5 bases and J 1 base, leaving 20 bases between the germline ends. CDR3 length: 17 amino acids. Germline CDR1 is SEHNR and CDR2 is FQNEAQ (reference sequence). CDR3 in DNA: TGTGCCAGCAGCCAATGGGGCAGGCGGTCAGGGAACACTGAAGCTTTCTTT. It specifies CASSQWGRRSGNTEAFF. Variable domain in full (rest from reference TRBV7-9 and TRBJ1-1): DTGVSQNPRHKITKRGQNVTFRCDPISEHNRLYWYRQTLGQGPEFLTYFQNEAQLEKSRLLSDRFSAERPKGSFSTLEIQRTEQGDSAMYLCASSQWGRRSGNTEAFFGQGTRLTVV.

The CDR3: CASSVEIGGGNNEQFF. The CDR3 DNA follows: TGTGCCAGCAGCGTAGAAATAGGGGGCGGGAACAATGAGCAGTTCTTC. The chain combines TRBV9 with TRBJ2-1; D is possibly TRBD1 (7 bases). Germline CDR1 is SGDLS and CDR2 is YYNGEE. This CDR3 has 16 amino acids. Trimming pared 0 bases from V and 5 bases from J, leaving 15 bases between.

The V gene is TRBV27, the J gene TRBJ1-1, with 11 bases identical to TRBD1. Germline CDR1 reads MNHEY; CDR2 reads SMNVEV (reference sequence). This CDR3 is 15 amino acids long. After removal of 8 bases from V and 4 bases from J, the junction contained 9 bases not matched to a gene. The CDR3 DNA is TGTGCCAGCGGTGACGGACAGGGGGCTAGCACTGAAGCTTTCTTT. Its protein is CASGDGQGASTEAFF.

V usage is TRBV19 and J usage is TRBJ1-2; TRBD1 aligns across 12 bases. Germline V gene data show CDR1 as LNHDA and CDR2 as SQIVND (reference sequence). The CDR3 runs to 16 residues. V was pared by 6 bases and J by 5 bases, with 10 bases of the junction left unmatched. Here the CDR3 DNA reads TGTGCCAGTAGGTCCCGGGACAGGGGGCGACCATATGGCTACACCTTC. Amino acid sequence: CASRSRDRGRPYGYTF.